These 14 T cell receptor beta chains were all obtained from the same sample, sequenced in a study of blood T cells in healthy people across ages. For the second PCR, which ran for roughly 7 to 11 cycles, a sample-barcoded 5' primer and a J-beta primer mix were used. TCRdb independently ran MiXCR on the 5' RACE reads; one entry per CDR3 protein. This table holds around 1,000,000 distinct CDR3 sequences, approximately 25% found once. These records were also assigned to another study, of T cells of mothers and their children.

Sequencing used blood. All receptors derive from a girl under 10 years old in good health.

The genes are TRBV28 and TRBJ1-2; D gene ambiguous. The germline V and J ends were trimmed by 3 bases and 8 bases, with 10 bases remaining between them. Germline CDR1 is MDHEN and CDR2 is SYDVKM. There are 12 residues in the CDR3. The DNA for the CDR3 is TGTGCCAGCAGTTTCGGGTCCGTCGGCTACACCTTC. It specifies CASSFGSVGYTF.

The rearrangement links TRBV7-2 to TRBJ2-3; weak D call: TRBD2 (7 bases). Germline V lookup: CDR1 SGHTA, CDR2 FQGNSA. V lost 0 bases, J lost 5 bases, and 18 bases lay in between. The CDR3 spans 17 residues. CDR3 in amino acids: CASSLALGGVGGDTQYF. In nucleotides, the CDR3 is TGTGCCAGCAGCTTAGCGCTAGGGGGGGTCGGAGGAGATACGCAGTATTTT.

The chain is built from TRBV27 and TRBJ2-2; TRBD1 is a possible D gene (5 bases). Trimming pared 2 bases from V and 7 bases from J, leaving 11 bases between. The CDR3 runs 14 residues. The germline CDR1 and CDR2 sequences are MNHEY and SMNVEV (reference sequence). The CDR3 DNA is TGTGCCAGCAGTTTACAGGGCCCCAGCGGGGAGCTGTTTTTT. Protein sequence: CASSLQGPSGELFF.

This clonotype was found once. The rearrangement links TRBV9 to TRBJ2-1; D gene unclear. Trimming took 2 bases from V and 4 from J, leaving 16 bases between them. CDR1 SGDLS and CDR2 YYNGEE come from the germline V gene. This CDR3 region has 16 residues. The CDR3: CASSVNSLGWYNEQFF. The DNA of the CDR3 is TGTGCCAGCAGCGTGAACTCTCTAGGCTGGTACAATGAGCAGTTCTTC.

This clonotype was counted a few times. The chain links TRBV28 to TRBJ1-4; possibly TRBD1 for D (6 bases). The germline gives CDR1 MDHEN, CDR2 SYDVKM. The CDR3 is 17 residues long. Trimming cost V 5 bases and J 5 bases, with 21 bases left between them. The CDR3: CASSPYREQYLNEKLFF. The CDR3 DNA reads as TGTGCCAGCAGTCCCTACAGGGAACAGTACTTAAATGAAAAACTGTTTTTT.

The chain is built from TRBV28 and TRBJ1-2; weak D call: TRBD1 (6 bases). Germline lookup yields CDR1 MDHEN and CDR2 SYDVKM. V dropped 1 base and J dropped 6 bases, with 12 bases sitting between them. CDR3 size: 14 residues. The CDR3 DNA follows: TGTGCCAGCAGTTTATCCCTGTCAGGGGATGGCTACACCTTC. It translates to CASSLSLSGDGYTF.

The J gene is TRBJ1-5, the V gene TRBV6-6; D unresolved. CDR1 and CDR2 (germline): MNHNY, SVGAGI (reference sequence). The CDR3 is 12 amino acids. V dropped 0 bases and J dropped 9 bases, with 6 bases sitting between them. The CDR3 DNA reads TGTGCCAGCAGTTACTCCGGAGGGCCCCAGCATTTT. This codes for CASSYSGGPQHF.

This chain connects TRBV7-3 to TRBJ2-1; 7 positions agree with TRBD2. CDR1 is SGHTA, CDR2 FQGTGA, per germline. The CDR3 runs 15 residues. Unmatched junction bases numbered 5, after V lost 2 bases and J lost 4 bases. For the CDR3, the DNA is TGTGCCAGCAGCTTAGCGGGAGTCGCTTACAATGAGCAGTTCTTC. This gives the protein CASSLAGVAYNEQFF.

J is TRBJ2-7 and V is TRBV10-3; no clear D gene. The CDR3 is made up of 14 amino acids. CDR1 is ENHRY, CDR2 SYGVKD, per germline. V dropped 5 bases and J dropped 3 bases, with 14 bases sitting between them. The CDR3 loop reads CAISSPDGNYEQYF. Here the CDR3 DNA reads TGTGCCATCAGTTCTCCGGACGGAAACTACGAGCAGTACTTC.

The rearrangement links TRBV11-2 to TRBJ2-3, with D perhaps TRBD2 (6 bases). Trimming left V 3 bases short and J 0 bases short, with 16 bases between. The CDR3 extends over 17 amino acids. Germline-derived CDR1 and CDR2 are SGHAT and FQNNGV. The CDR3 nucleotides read TGTGCCAGCAGCTTGGAGGGATCCAGCCTAAGCACAGATACGCAGTATTTT. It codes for CASSLEGSSLSTDTQYF.

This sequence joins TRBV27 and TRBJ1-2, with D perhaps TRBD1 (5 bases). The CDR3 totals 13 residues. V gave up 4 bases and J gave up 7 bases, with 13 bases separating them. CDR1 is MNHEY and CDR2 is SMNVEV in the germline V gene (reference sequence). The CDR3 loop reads CASSYGAGSGYTF. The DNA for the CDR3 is TGTGCCAGCAGTTATGGGGCAGGGTCTGGCTACACCTTC.

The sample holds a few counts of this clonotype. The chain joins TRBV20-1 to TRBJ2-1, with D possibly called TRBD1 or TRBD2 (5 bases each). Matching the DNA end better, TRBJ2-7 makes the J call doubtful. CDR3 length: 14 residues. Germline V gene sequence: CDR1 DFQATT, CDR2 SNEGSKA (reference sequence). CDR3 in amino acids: CSARLRGRGYEQYF. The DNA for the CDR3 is TGCAGTGCTAGGTTACGGGGACGGGGCTACGAGCAGTACTTC.

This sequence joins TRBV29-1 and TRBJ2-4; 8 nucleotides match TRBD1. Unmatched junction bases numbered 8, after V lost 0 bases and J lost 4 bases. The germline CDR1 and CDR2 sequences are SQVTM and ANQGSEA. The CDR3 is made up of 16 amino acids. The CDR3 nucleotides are TGCAGCGTTGAAGAAGCCGGACAGGGATGGAAAAACATTCAGTACTTC. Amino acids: CSVEEAGQGWKNIQYF. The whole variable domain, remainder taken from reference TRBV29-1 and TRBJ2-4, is SAVISQKPSRDICQRGTSLTIQCQVDSQVTMMFWYRQQPGQSLTLIATANQGSEATYESGFVIDKFPISRPNLTFSTLTVSNMSPEDSSIYLCSVEEAGQGWKNIQYFGAGTRLSVL.

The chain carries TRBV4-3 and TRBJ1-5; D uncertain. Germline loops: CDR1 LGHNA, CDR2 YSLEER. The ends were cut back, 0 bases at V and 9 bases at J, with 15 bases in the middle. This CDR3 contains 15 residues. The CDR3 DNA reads TGCGCCAGCAGCCAAGATAAATCGGGATGGGTGCCCCAGCATTTT. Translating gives CASSQDKSGWVPQHF.